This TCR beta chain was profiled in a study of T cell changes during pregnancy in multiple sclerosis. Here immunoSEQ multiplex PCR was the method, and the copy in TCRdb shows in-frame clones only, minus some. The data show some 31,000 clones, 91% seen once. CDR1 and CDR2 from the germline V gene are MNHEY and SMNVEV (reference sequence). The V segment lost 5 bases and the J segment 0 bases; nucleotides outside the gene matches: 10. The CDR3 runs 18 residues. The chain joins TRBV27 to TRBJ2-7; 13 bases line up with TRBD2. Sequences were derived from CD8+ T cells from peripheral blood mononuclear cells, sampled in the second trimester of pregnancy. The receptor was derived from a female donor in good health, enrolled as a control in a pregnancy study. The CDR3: CASSPIGLAGESSYEQYF. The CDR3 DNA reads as TGTGCCAGCAGTCCCATCGGACTAGCGGGGGAGAGCTCCTACGAGCAGTACTTC.